This T cell receptor beta chain was captured in a study of blood T cell repertoires in COVID-19. Overall study: COVID-19 samples, acute and convalescent, were from the United States, Italy and Spain. PBMCs, B-cell-depleted T cells, or T cells were the source of the cDNA or gDNA that made up the material.

With V trimmed by 0 bases and J by 8 bases, 10 bases remained unmatched. CDR3 length: 16 amino acids. Germline V gene sequence: CDR1 SGHNT, CDR2 YYREEE (reference sequence). Source study methods: Estimated nucleated cell counts came from reference gene primer amplification. Profiled with immunoSEQ multiplex PCR; TCRdb holds only in-frame clones, not every one. V, J and clone size reflect that table, while D and trimming were determined from the DNA. The table records tens of thousands of clones, 86% of them present only once. The V gene is TRBV5-4, the J gene TRBJ1-2, with 10 bases that match TRBD1. The clonotype was recovered from a human donor in a cohort sampled during active COVID-19. Sequencing was done on a sample of peripheral blood. CDR3 bases: TGTGCCAGCAGCTTGGCCCAGACAGGGGGCGGGGTGGGCTACACCTTC. Its protein product is CASSLAQTGGGVGYTF.